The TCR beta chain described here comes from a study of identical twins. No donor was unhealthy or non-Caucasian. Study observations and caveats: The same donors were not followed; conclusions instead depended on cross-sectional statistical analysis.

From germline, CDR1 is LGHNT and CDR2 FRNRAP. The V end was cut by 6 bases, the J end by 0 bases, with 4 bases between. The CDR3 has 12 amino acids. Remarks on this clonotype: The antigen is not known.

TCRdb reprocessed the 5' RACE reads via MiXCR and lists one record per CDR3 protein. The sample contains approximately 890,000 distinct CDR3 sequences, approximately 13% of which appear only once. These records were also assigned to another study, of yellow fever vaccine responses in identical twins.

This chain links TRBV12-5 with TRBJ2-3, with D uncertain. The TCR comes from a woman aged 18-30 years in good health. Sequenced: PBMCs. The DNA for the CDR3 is TGTGCTAGTGGGCATAGCACAGATACGCAGTATTTT. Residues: CASGHSTDTQYF.